A single count supports the clone carrying this T cell receptor beta chain. Its antigen is still unknown. CD45RO-negative CD8 cells positively selected for CCR7 made up the naive population, which excluded terminally differentiated effector memory CD45RA+ cells. Each donor was a Caucasian adult residing in Nashville, Tennessee. The sample originates from a study of shared clonotypes between healthy human individuals. Deletions cut 5 bases from V and 0 bases from J, with 11 bases between. The CDR3 consists of 15 residues. The germline gives CDR1 MNHEY, CDR2 SMNVEV (reference sequence). Study-wide results and limits: What limited the represented genetic and exposure-history diversity was the small number of donors.

Assay execution proceeded at the deep level. Clones were sequenced by immunoSEQ multiplex PCR, and TCRdb holds only the in-frame ones, with some missing. The table records a few million clones, around 93% of them present only once. The chain is built from TRBV27 and TRBJ1-5, with D uncertain. The specimen was naive CD8+ T cells from PBMCs. The source is a man between 18 and 29 years old in good health. Some clones in this sample may be carry-over from other donors' samples. The CDR3 DNA reads as TGTGCCAGCAGTGAAGGAGGCTATAGCAATCAGCCCCAGCATTTT. Amino acids: CASSEGGYSNQPQHF.